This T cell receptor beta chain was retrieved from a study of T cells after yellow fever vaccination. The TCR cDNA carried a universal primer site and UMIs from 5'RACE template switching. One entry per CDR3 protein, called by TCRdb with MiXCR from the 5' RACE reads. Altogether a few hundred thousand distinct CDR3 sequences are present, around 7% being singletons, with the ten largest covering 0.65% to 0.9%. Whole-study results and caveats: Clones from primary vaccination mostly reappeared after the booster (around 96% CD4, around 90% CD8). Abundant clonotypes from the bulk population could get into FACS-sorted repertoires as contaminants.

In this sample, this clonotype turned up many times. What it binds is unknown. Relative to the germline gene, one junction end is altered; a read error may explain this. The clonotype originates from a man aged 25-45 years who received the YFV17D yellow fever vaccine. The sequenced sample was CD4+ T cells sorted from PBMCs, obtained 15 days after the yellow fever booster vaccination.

The CDR3 loop is CSAGRTNPGELFF. The CDR3, as DNA: TGCAGTGCCGGCCGCACGAACCCCGGGGAGCTGTTTTTT. The chain carries TRBV20-1 and TRBJ2-2; D remains ambiguous. Per the germline V gene, CDR1 is DFQATT and CDR2 is SNEGSKA (reference sequence). The CDR3 sequence is 13 residues long.